The 28 T cell receptor beta chains reported below all come from one sample, sequenced in a study of monozygotic twins with inflammatory bowel disease. TCRdb derives one entry per CDR3 protein from the 5' RACE reads, leaving out DNA. This sample contains roughly 100,000 distinct CDR3 sequences. The material sequenced was blood. Receptor source: a human donor with ulcerative colitis or Crohn's disease, or a healthy co-twin of an affected twin (not recorded which).

The J gene is TRBJ1-4, the V gene TRBV12-3 or TRBV12-4; no DNA is available, so the TRBD1 call from TCRdb remains unchecked. The CDR3 is made up of 14 amino acids. CDR3 region: CASSLLAGTEKLFF.

CDR3 sequence reads: CSARGQPNIATFF. V and J are TRBV20-1 and TRBJ1-1; lacking DNA, the TRBD1 call made by TCRdb goes unchecked. The CDR3 covers 13 residues. Looked up from germline, CDR1 is DFQATT and CDR2 is SNEGSKA (reference sequence).

The chain is built from TRBV18 and TRBJ1-4. Germline V gives CDR1 KGHSH, CDR2 LQKENI. This CDR3 has 13 amino acids. The CDR3 spells CASSPDLNEKLFF.

The V and J genes are TRBV12-3 or TRBV12-4 and TRBJ1-6; no DNA is available, so the TRBD1 call from TCRdb remains unchecked. The CDR3 totals 15 residues. The CDR3 is CASSLIGQVFSPLHF.

This chain joins TRBV6-1 and TRBJ1-5; TCRdb proposes TRBD1, but this gene call is untestable without DNA. The CDR3 extends over 17 amino acids. Germline V gives CDR1 MNHNS, CDR2 SASEGT. The CDR3 here is CASRAGQGSYSNQPQHF.

V and J are TRBV28 and TRBJ2-5; TCRdb lists TRBD2, though no DNA is available to test this call. The CDR3 spans 18 residues. CDR1 MDHEN and CDR2 SYDVKM come from the germline V gene. The CDR3 loop is CASSQTSGRSIPQETQYF.

V gene TRBV6-1 combines with J gene TRBJ1-1; checking the TCRdb D call of TRBD1 is not possible without DNA. This CDR3 has 14 amino acids. Germline V gene lookup returns CDR1 MNHNS and CDR2 SASEGT. The CDR3 spells CASRSPGEFTEAFF.

The chain has TRBV20-1 and TRBJ2-1; the D call from TCRdb, TRBD1, cannot be confirmed without DNA. Germline V gene sequence: CDR1 DFQATT, CDR2 SNEGSKA (reference sequence). The CDR3 consists of 14 residues. This CDR3 reads CSARSQGAYNEQFF.

The chain uses TRBV6-5 and TRBJ2-3; TCRdb returns TRBD1, unconfirmable since there is no DNA. Germline V gives CDR1 MNHEY, CDR2 SVGAGI. The CDR3 consists of 17 residues. CDR3 sequence reads: CASSYAGTGSSTDTQYF.

The chain combines TRBV15 with TRBJ2-7; the TCRdb D gene call, TRBD1, has no DNA to confirm it. Germline loops: CDR1 LNHNV, CDR2 YYDKDF (reference sequence). This CDR3 is 15 amino acids long. The CDR3: CATSRDPETIGEQYF.

This chain connects TRBV7-2 to TRBJ2-3; TCRdb's assignment of TRBD2 cannot be checked, as there is no DNA. The germline V gene encodes CDR1 SGHTA and CDR2 FQGNSA. The CDR3 contains 16 residues. CDR3 protein: CASSLGTSGGRNTQYF.

This chain links TRBV19 with TRBJ1-5; TCRdb lists TRBD1, though no DNA is available to test this call. CDR1 and CDR2 (germline): LNHDA, SQIVND (reference sequence). The CDR3 has 15 residues. The CDR3 loop is CASSRDRGLNQPQHF.

The rearrangement links TRBV12-3 or TRBV12-4 to TRBJ1-5; absent DNA, TCRdb's TRBD1 call cannot be checked. The CDR3 length is 16 residues. The chain's CDR3 is CASRGGRIGGNQPQHF.

The chain uses TRBV7-2 and TRBJ2-6. Germline V CDR1 and CDR2: SGHTA, FQGNSA. This CDR3 is 16 amino acids long. CDR3 protein: CASSLNAGTGANVLTF. The full variable domain, with the rest looked up from reference TRBV7-2 and TRBJ2-6, is GAGVSQSPSNKVTEKGKDVELRCDPISGHTALYWYRQSLGQGLEFLIYFQGNSAPDKSGLPSDRFSAERTGGSVSTLTIQRTQQEDSAVYLCASSLNAGTGANVLTFGAGSRLTVL.

The rearrangement links TRBV20-1 to TRBJ1-4; TCRdb designates TRBD1, a call that cannot be tested without DNA. The length of the CDR3 is 11 residues. CDR1 is DFQATT and CDR2 is SNEGSKA in the germline V gene (reference sequence). CDR3 sequence reads: CSANWGTGELF.

V gene TRBV4-2 combines with J gene TRBJ2-5; there is no DNA to check the TCRdb D call of TRBD1. CDR3 length: 15 residues. Germline V gene sequence: CDR1 LGHNA, CDR2 YNFKEQ. The CDR3 protein is CASTAGYSSVETQYF.

The chain has TRBV20-1 and TRBJ2-5; TCRdb reports TRBD1, a call that lacks DNA to check it against. In germline, CDR1 is DFQATT, CDR2 SNEGSKA (reference sequence). The CDR3 is 14 amino acids. The CDR3 protein is CSAPAAGFLQTQYF.

The chain combines TRBV10-3 with TRBJ1-2; the TRBD1 assignment by TCRdb is unverifiable without DNA. There are 16 residues in the CDR3. CDR1 ENHRY and CDR2 SYGVKD come from the germline V gene. CDR3 loop: CAISESGTDYFTSYTF.

The chain has TRBV7-7 and TRBJ2-7; TCRdb selects TRBD2, and the lack of DNA leaves this call unchecked. Germline V gene data show CDR1 as SSHAT and CDR2 as FNYEAQ (reference sequence). The CDR3 covers 15 residues. CDR3 loop: CASSVLAGGSYEQYF.

The CDR3 loop reads CSAPSRDRVPGELFF. The genes are TRBV20-1 and TRBJ2-2; TCRdb gives TRBD1 as the D gene, but with no DNA this cannot be confirmed. In germline, CDR1 is DFQATT, CDR2 SNEGSKA (reference sequence). CDR3 length: 15 amino acids.

V usage is TRBV7-3 and J usage is TRBJ2-7; absent DNA, TCRdb's TRBD1 call cannot be checked. Germline V gene lookup returns CDR1 SGHTA and CDR2 FQGTGA. This CDR3 is 13 amino acids long. CDR3 amino acids: CASRFQGASEQYF.

The chain uses TRBV20-1 and TRBJ2-7; checking the TCRdb D call of TRBD2 is not possible without DNA. Looked up from germline, CDR1 is DFQATT and CDR2 is SNEGSKA (reference sequence). This CDR3 region has 14 residues. This CDR3 is CSARTPRREGEQYF.

The chain joins TRBV5-1 to TRBJ2-3; the D call of TRBD1 rests on TCRdb alone, since no DNA is present to check it. The CDR3 runs 16 residues. The germline CDR1 and CDR2 sequences are SGHRS and YFSETQ. The CDR3 loop reads CASSQFGQDSTDTQYF. Supplemented by reference TRBV5-1 and TRBJ2-3, the full variable domain reads KAGVTQTPRYLIKTRGQQVTLSCSPISGHRSVSWYQQTPGQGLQFLFEYFSETQRNKGNFPGRFSGRQFSNSRSEMNVSTLELGDSALYLCASSQFGQDSTDTQYFGPGTRLTVL.

The chain is built from TRBV5-1 and TRBJ2-2; TCRdb lists TRBD2, though no DNA is available to test this call. The length of the CDR3 is 16 residues. Germline assignment: CDR1 SGHRS and CDR2 YFSETQ. The CDR3 region is CASSQEGTANTGELFF.

CDR3: CASSQGPQEPSYEQYF. The rearrangement uses TRBV4-3 and TRBJ2-7. This CDR3 contains 16 residues. CDR1 is LGHNA, CDR2 YSLEER, per germline.

The chain carries TRBV20-1 and TRBJ2-7; TCRdb picks TRBD1, but there is no DNA to check that call. Germline V CDR1 and CDR2: DFQATT, SNEGSKA (reference sequence). The CDR3 has 14 amino acids. CDR3 loop: CSANPQGPSYEQYF.

The chain links TRBV7-2 to TRBJ1-1; TCRdb calls TRBD1, which cannot be checked without DNA. The CDR3 contains 14 residues. Germline V CDR1 and CDR2: SGHTA, FQGNSA. The CDR3 loop is CATYPDRWSTEAFF.

V is TRBV5-1 and J is TRBJ2-7; the TCRdb D gene call, TRBD1, has no DNA to confirm it. Germline V gives CDR1 SGHRS, CDR2 YFSETQ. The CDR3 totals 16 residues. CDR3 sequence: CASSLEPGGRSYERYF. Using reference TRBV5-1 and TRBJ2-7 for the parts outside the CDR3, the full variable domain is KAGVTQTPRYLIKTRGQQVTLSCSPISGHRSVSWYQQTPGQGLQFLFEYFSETQRNKGNFPGRFSGRQFSNSRSEMNVSTLELGDSALYLCASSLEPGGRSYERYFGPGTRLTVT.